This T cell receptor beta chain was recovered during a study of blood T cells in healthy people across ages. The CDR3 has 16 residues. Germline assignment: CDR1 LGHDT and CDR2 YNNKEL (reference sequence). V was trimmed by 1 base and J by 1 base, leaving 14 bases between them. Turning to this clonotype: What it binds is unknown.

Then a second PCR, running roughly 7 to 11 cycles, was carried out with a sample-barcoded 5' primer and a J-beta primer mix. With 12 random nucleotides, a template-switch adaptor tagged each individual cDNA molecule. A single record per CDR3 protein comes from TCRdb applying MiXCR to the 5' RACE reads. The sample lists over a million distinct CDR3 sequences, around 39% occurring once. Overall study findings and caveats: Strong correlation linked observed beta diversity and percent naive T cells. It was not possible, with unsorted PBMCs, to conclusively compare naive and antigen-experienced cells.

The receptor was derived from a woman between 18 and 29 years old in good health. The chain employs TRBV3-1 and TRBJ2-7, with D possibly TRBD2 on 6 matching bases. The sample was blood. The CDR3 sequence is CASSQGSGSWSYEQYF. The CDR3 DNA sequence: TGTGCCAGCAGCCAAGGATCCGGGAGTTGGTCCTACGAGCAGTACTTC.